This TCR beta chain derives from a study of T cell responses to AZD1222 COVID-19 vaccine. Study-level points and caveats: Spike-specific TCR breadth rose after two AZD1222 doses, and depth rose as well. Most donors were white British, females outnumbered males, and clonal diversity was possibly underestimated.

Sequencing was performed with immunoSEQ multiplex PCR; in TCRdb, only in-frame clones are kept and a portion is missing. The data show roughly 160,000 clones, roughly 94% seen once. Regarding this clone: Its antigen is unidentified.

Germline lookup yields CDR1 SGHNT and CDR2 YENEEA. After removal of 5 bases from V and 5 bases from J, the junction contained 15 bases not matched to a gene. The CDR3 is 18 amino acids. The genes are TRBV11-3 and TRBJ2-2, with 9 bases fitting TRBD1. The material was peripheral blood, obtained 28 days after the second AZD1222 dose. This sequence originates from an adult who received the AZD1222 COVID-19 vaccine. The CDR3 spells CASSPTPWTGVGTGELFF. The CDR3 DNA reads as TGTGCCAGCAGCCCAACCCCCTGGACAGGGGTAGGGACCGGGGAGCTGTTTTTT.